These T cell receptor beta chains were read from a single sample in a study of beta chain features in type 1 diabetes. Clones were sequenced by immunoSEQ multiplex PCR, and TCRdb holds only the in-frame ones, with some missing. This sample yields about 370,000 clones, of which less than 15% are seen a single time; 0.019% belongs to the top ten. The specimen sequenced was naive CD4+ T cells from blood. Receptors were obtained from a woman under 30 in good health. CDR3s include the opening cysteine and the closing phenylalanine or tryptophan. The D gene is left open where the match is weak. Size values are once, few and many counts, or a class for expanded clones, and some rows have none.

clone_size | d_call | j_call | v_call | cdr3_nt | cdr3_aa
few | NA | TRBJ2-2 | TRBV30 | TGTGCCTGGGGATCCGGGACTAACACCGGGGAGCTGTTTTTT | CAWGSGTNTGELFF
few | TRBD2 | TRBJ2-5 | TRBV7-9 | TGTGCCAGCAGCTCAGGACTAGCGGGAGTGTTTCAAGAGACCCAGTACTTC | CASSSGLAGVFQETQYF
NA | TRBD1 | TRBJ1-2 | TRBV7-8 | TGTGCCAGCAGCATAACCGGGACAGGAAACTATGGCTACACCTTC | CASSITGTGNYGYTF
few | TRBD2 | TRBJ2-1 | TRBV5-1 | TGCGCCAGCAGCTCCGGACTAGCGGGAGGGACTGAGCAGTTCTTC | CASSSGLAGGTEQFF
few | TRBD2 | TRBJ2-1 | TRBV30 | TGTGCCTGGAGTGTACCCGGGACTAGCGGGAGGTACGATAGGTTCTTC | CAWSVPGTSGRYDRFF
NA | NA | TRBJ2-1 | TRBV28 | TGTGCCAGCGGGCCGAACAGGCTGGAGCAGTTCTTC | CASGPNRLEQFF
NA | NA | TRBJ1-2 | TRBV7-2 | TGTGCCAGCAGCTTAGCGAGACTCTCGGGAGGAGGCTACACCTTC | CASSLARLSGGGYTF
few | NA | TRBJ1-5 | TRBV30 | TGTGCCTGGAGTGTAATGCGGCAGCCCCAGCATTTT | CAWSVMRQPQHF
few | NA | TRBJ1-5 | TRBV29-1 | TGCAGCGTTGAAGTATCCGGGACAAATTCCCAGCATTTT | CSVEVSGTNSQHF
few | TRBD2 | TRBJ2-7 | TRBV6-6 | TGTGCCAGCAGTTACTCAGGACTAGCGGGAAACTACGAGCAGTACTTC | CASSYSGLAGNYEQYF
NA | NA | TRBJ2-1 | TRBV5-6 | TGTGCCAGCAGCTACAGAGGGTCAGCCTACAATGAGCAGTTCTTC | CASSYRGSAYNEQFF
few | TRBD1 | TRBJ2-7 | TRBV2 | TGTGCCAGCAGTTGGACAGGGGGCGACGAGCAGTACTTC | CASSWTGGDEQYF
NA | NA | TRBJ2-5 | TRBV6-1 | TGTGCCAGCAGCCTGGGAGGGACCCAGTACTTC | CASSLGGTQYF
few | TRBD2 | TRBJ2-5 | TRBV18 | TGTGCCAGCTCACCACCGAGGACTAGCGGGAGGCAAGAGACCCAGTACTTC | CASSPPRTSGRQETQYF
few | TRBD1 | TRBJ2-7 | TRBV18 | TGTGCCAGCTCACAGCGTGACCGGGACAGGGCCTCCTACGAGCAGTACTTC | CASSQRDRDRASYEQYF
NA | NA | TRBJ1-1 | TRBV23-1 | TGCGCCAGCAGTCCCACAGAGAGGGCGGACACTGAAGCTTTCTTT | CASSPTERADTEAFF
few | NA | TRBJ2-7 | TRBV13 | TGTGCCAGCAGCTTGGAAGGGGAGGACTACGAGCAGTACTTC | CASSLEGEDYEQYF
NA | NA | TRBJ2-6 | TRBV7-8 | TGTGCCAGCAGCTTGGCCTCTGGGGCCAACGTCCTGACTTTC | CASSLASGANVLTF
few | NA | TRBJ1-1 | TRBV18 | TGTGCCAGCTCATCGAACCGACAGGTGAACACTGAAGCTTTCTTT | CASSSNRQVNTEAFF
NA | TRBD2 | TRBJ2-1 | TRBV28 | TGTGCTTGGGGGCGGGAGGGAACCTACAATGAGCAGTTCTTC | CAWGREGTYNEQFF
few | TRBD2 | TRBJ2-1 | TRBV4-3 | TGCGCCAGCAGCCAAGATGCGGGAGTCGGCAATGAGCAGTTCTTC | CASSQDAGVGNEQFF
NA | NA | TRBJ1-5 | TRBV30 | TGTGCCTGGAGTTGGAGGGGAGATCAGCCCCAGCATTTT | CAWSWRGDQPQHF
NA | NA | TRBJ2-1 | TRBV4-1 | TGCGCCAGCAGCCAAAGATCGGGGTTGAGCTCCTACAATGAGCAGTTCTTC | CASSQRSGLSSYNEQFF
NA | NA | TRBJ2-6 | TRBV29-1 | TGCAGCGCGACACGGGACTCTGGGGCCAACGTCCTGACTTTC | CSATRDSGANVLTF
NA | NA | TRBJ2-1 | TRBV30 | TGTGCCTGGAGTGCCCGCCTAGCAGCTGAGCAGTTCTTC | CAWSARLAAEQFF
NA | NA | TRBJ2-7 | TRBV28 | TGTGCCAGCAGTTTATGGGGCAGGGGAATCTACGAGCAGTACTTC | CASSLWGRGIYEQYF
few | TRBD2 | TRBJ2-7 | TRBV28 | TGTGCCAGCAGTCCTCAGACTAGCGGCTTCTACGAGCAGTACTTC | CASSPQTSGFYEQYF
few | NA | TRBJ2-6 | TRBV5-4 | TGTGCCAGCCGATTTGGTATGGTGGAGCCTGGGGCCAACGTCCTGACTTTC | CASRFGMVEPGANVLTF
few | TRBD2 | TRBJ2-7 | TRBV4-1 | TGCGCCAGCAGCCGAGGCGGGAGAGACTACGAGCAGTACTTC | CASSRGGRDYEQYF
few | NA | TRBJ2-4 | TRBV7-2 | TGTGCCAGCAGCTTGTCGGGGGACATTCAGTACTTC | CASSLSGDIQYF
few | TRBD2 | TRBJ2-7 | TRBV30 | TGTGCCTGGAGACCCCCGGGACTAGCAAAGTACTTC | CAWRPPGLAKYF
NA | TRBD2 | TRBJ2-7 | TRBV18 | TGTGCCAGCTCACCAGGGACTACCTACGAGCAGTACTTC | CASSPGTTYEQYF
NA | NA | TRBJ2-5 | TRBV7-6 | TGTGCCAGCAGCCTAGGTTCAGGGGAGACCCAGTACTTC | CASSLGSGETQYF
few | NA | TRBJ2-2 | TRBV30 | TGTGCCTGGAGTCAGGGGATGGAGACCGGGGAGCTGTTTTTT | CAWSQGMETGELFF
NA | NA | TRBJ1-1 | TRBV19 | TGTGCCAGTAGTCCTTGGAGAGTCGACACTGAAGCTTTCTTT | CASSPWRVDTEAFF
few | TRBD1 | TRBJ2-5 | TRBV5-1 | TGCGCCAGCAGCCCCGGGACAGGACTCCGAGAGACCCAGTACTTC | CASSPGTGLRETQYF
NA | TRBD1 | TRBJ1-2 | TRBV18 | TGTGCCAGCTCACCAACGGGACAGGATGGCTACACCTTC | CASSPTGQDGYTF
NA | NA | TRBJ2-3 | TRBV6-1 | TGTGCCAGCACCGCGGGCAGCTCGGGCACAGATACGCAGTATTTT | CASTAGSSGTDTQYF
NA | NA | TRBJ2-7 | TRBV25-1 | TGTGCCAGCACCCCAGGTAGAGGGAGATGGGCGTCCTACGAGCAGTACTTC | CASTPGRGRWASYEQYF
NA | TRBD2 | TRBJ2-7 | TRBV28 | TGTGCCAGCAGTCCAGCGGGAGTAGGCGAGCAGTACTTC | CASSPAGVGEQYF
few | NA | TRBJ2-1 | TRBV7-9 | TGTGCCAGCAGCTACCGACAGGGAGGCAATGAGCAGTTCTTC | CASSYRQGGNEQFF
NA | TRBD1 | TRBJ2-1 | TRBV18 | TGTGCCAGCTCACCGGGACAGGGTAATGAGCAGTTCTTC | CASSPGQGNEQFF
few | NA | TRBJ2-1 | TRBV20-1 | TGCAGTGCTCCCGAGCGGAATGAGCAGTTCTTC | CSAPERNEQFF
few | NA | TRBJ2-7 | TRBV18 | TGTGCCAGCTCACCGGCCGGGACTTCGAGCTCCTACGAGCAGTACTTC | CASSPAGTSSSYEQYF
few | NA | TRBJ1-1 | TRBV6-5 | TGTGCCAGCAGTTACTCGACCAGGGCATCCACTGAAGCTTTCTTT | CASSYSTRASTEAFF
NA | NA | TRBJ1-2 | TRBV30 | TGTGCCTGGAGTGCTCAGCCTTCGGGTTACACCTTC | CAWSAQPSGYTF
NA | NA | TRBJ2-3 | TRBV30 | TGTGCCTGGGCGGGGACAGCCTACACAGATACGCAGTATTTT | CAWAGTAYTDTQYF
few | TRBD1 | TRBJ2-7 | TRBV4-1 | TGCGCCAGCAGCCAAAAGGGACCACAGGGGGTCTACGAGCAGTACTTC | CASSQKGPQGVYEQYF
NA | NA | TRBJ2-1 | TRBV28 | TGTGCCAGCAGTTTGTCGCTAGGTTTTAATGAGCAGTTCTTC | CASSLSLGFNEQFF
few | TRBD1 | TRBJ1-5 | TRBV28 | TGTGCCAGCAACCGGGACAGTGGGTTAAATCAGCCCCAGCATTTT | CASNRDSGLNQPQHF
NA | TRBD1 | TRBJ1-4 | TRBV27 | TGTGCCAGCAGTTCCGACAGGGCCACGAGGAAACTGTTTTTT | CASSSDRATRKLFF
NA | NA | TRBJ2-7 | TRBV30 | TGTGCCTGGGATCGCCGGGGGAACTCCGAGCAGTACTTC | CAWDRRGNSEQYF
NA | TRBD2 | TRBJ2-7 | TRBV19 | TGTGCCAGTACCCCGAGACTAGCGGGAGCCTACGAGCAGTACTTC | CASTPRLAGAYEQYF
few | TRBD2 | TRBJ2-7 | TRBV28 | TGTGCCAGCAGTTTATGGGGTAGCGGGAGGGCCTACGAGCAGTACTTC | CASSLWGSGRAYEQYF
NA | NA | TRBJ2-3 | TRBV5-1 | TGCGCCAGCAGCTTGGTAGGGCGGGGCATTGGAAGCACAGATACGCAGTATTTT | CASSLVGRGIGSTDTQYF
few | TRBD2 | TRBJ2-7 | TRBV28 | TGTGCCAGCAGTCCAGTGACTAGCGGGAACCTATTCTACGAGCAGTACTTC | CASSPVTSGNLFYEQYF
once | TRBD1 | TRBJ2-7 | TRBV28 | TGTGCCAGCAGTTTAGCACAGGGGTACGAGCAGTACTTC | CASSLAQGYEQYF
NA | TRBD1 | TRBJ1-1 | TRBV6-5 | TGTGCCAGCCGGACAGGGAGGGAGGCCACTGAAGCTTTCTTT | CASRTGREATEAFF